The 6 T cell receptor beta chains below were found in one sample sequenced in a study of shared T cell receptors in the human thymus. Clones were read by immunoSEQ multiplex PCR, and TCRdb kept only the in-frame ones, dropping some. In the table there are about 660,000 clones, over 75% of which are singletons. The data were also submitted as part of a second study, on human thymus T cells.

Sequencing was done on a sample of thymocytes. The source is a boy under two years old with a congenital heart defect.

The gene calls are TRBV4-3 and TRBJ2-7, with D maybe TRBD2 (6 bases). CDR1 and CDR2 (germline): LGHNA, YSLEER. V was cut by 1 base and J by 2 bases, with 6 bases left in between. The CDR3 is made up of 13 amino acids. The CDR3 spells CASSQAGAYEQYF. CDR3 nucleotide sequence: TGCGCCAGCAGCCAAGCGGGAGCCTACGAGCAGTACTTC.

The chain carries TRBV14 and TRBJ2-5, with D perhaps matching TRBD1 (5 bases). Germline assignment: CDR1 SGHDN and CDR2 FVKESK. The CDR3 length is 14 residues. V shed 0 bases and J shed 7 bases, with 12 bases lying between them. The chain's CDR3 is CASSQDRDLGTQYF. Written as DNA, the CDR3 is TGTGCCAGCAGCCAAGACAGGGATCTCGGGACCCAGTACTTC.

The chain uses TRBV19 and TRBJ2-7, with TRBD1 matching over 9 bases. The CDR3 extends over 16 amino acids. Germline CDR1 reads LNHDA; CDR2 reads SQIVND (reference sequence). The J segment lost 3 bases and the V segment lost 6 bases, leaving 12 bases of the junction unmatched. CDR3 loop: CASSPDRGPFHYEQYF. CDR3 nucleotide sequence: TGTGCCAGTAGCCCGGACAGGGGCCCTTTCCACTACGAGCAGTACTTC.

CDR3 bases: TGTGCCAGCAGTTACCCGCCGGGACTAGCGGGAAGCATCCAGTACTTC. Amino acid sequence: CASSYPPGLAGSIQYF. V gene TRBV6-5 combines with J gene TRBJ2-5; TRBD2 matches 13 bases. CDR3 length: 16 residues. V shed 2 bases, J shed 10 bases, and the junction held 10 bases outside the gene matches. CDR1 is MNHEY and CDR2 is SVGAGI in the germline V gene.

The rearrangement joins TRBV10-2 to TRBJ2-3; 10 nucleotides match TRBD2. Germline loops: CDR1 WSHSY, CDR2 SAAADI. With V trimmed by 6 bases and J by 0 bases, 9 bases remained unmatched. There are 17 residues in the CDR3. The CDR3: CASSGLAASSSTDTQYF. The CDR3 nucleotides read TGCGCCAGCAGCGGACTAGCGGCTTCGTCTAGCACAGATACGCAGTATTTT.

The gene calls are TRBV7-8 and TRBJ2-7; perhaps TRBD1 as D (5 bases). V was shortened by 1 base and J by 3 bases, with 10 bases between the two germline ends. The CDR3 length is 14 residues. Germline assignment: CDR1 SGHVS and CDR2 FQNEAQ. Here the CDR3 reads CASSLGAGHYEQYF. Written as DNA, the CDR3 is TGTGCCAGCAGCTTAGGGGCAGGGCACTACGAGCAGTACTTC.